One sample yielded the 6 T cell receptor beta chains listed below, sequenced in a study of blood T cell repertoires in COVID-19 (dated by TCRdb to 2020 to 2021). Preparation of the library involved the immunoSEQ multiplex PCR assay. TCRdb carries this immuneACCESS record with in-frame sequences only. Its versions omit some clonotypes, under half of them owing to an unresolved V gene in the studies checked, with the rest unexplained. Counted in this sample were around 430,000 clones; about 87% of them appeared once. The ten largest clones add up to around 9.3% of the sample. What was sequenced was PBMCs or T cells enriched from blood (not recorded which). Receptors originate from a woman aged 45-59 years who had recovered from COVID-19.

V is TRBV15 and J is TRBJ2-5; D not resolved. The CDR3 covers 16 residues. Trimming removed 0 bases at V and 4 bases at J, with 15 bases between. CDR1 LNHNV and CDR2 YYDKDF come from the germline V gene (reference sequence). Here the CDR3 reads CATSRDRVRPGETQYF. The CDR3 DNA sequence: TGTGCCACCAGCAGAGATCGGGTACGACCGGGAGAGACCCAGTACTTC.

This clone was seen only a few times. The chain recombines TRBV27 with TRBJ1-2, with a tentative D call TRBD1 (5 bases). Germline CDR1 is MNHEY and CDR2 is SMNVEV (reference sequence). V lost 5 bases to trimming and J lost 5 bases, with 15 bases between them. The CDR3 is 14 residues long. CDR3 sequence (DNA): TGTGCCAGCAGTCGAATGACAGCTTTTTATGGCTACACCTTC. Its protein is CASSRMTAFYGYTF.

The CDR3 loop reads CAWMGLGGEYTEAFF. DNA of the CDR3: TGTGCCTGGATGGGACTCGGGGGTGAGTACACTGAAGCTTTCTTT. The rearrangement links TRBV30 to TRBJ1-1, with D possibly matching TRBD1 (5 bases). V lost 4 bases and J lost 3, with 18 bases in between. Germline V gene data show CDR1 as GTSNPN and CDR2 as SVGIG (reference sequence). The CDR3 spans 15 residues.

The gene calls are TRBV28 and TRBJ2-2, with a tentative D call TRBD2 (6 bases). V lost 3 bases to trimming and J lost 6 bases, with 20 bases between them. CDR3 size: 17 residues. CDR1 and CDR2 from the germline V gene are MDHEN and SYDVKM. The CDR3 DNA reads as TGTGCCAGCAGTTTGTTCGGGAACGGGAGAAGACCCGGGGAGCTGTTTTTT. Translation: CASSLFGNGRRPGELFF.

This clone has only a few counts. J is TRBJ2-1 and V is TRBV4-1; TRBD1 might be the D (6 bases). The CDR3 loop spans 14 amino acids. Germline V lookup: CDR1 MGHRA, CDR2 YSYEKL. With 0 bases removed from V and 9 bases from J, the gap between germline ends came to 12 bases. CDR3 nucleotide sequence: TGCGCCAGCAGCCAAGAGGCAGGGGCCTTTGAGCAGTTCTTC. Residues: CASSQEAGAFEQFF.

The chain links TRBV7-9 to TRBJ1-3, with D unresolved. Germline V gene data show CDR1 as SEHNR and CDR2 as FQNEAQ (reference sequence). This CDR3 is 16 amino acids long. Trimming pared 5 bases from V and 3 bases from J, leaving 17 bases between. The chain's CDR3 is CASSPRTVLNGNTIYF. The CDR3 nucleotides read TGTGCCAGCAGCCCAAGGACTGTTTTGAATGGAAACACCATATATTTT.